The 13 T cell receptor beta chains below all came from one sample that was sequenced in a study of T-cell reconstitution after alpha-beta-depleted transplantation in children. During its preparation, the TCRbeta library received unique molecular identifiers. One entry per CDR3 protein results from TCRdb running MiXCR on the PCR reads. The table records approximately 83,000 distinct CDR3 sequences, 10% to 15% of them present only once. The sample here was PBMCs from the stem cell graft donor, taken from the stem cell graft. These receptors came from a human donor who donated a stem cell graft to a child with inherited bone marrow failure.

This clonotype was counted only a few times. The V gene is TRBV11-2, the J gene TRBJ1-2; TRBD1 matches at 10 bases. This CDR3 has 12 residues. The germline V gene encodes CDR1 SGHAT and CDR2 FQNNGV. V gave up 4 bases and J gave up 11 bases; unmatched junction bases: 4. The CDR3, as DNA: TGTGCCAGCAGCTGGAGGACAGGGGGTTACACCTTC. The encoded protein is CASSWRTGGYTF.

This clonotype was counted a few times. V is TRBV7-2 and J is TRBJ2-5; perhaps TRBD2 as D (7 bases). Between the trimmed V and J ends, which lost 1 base and 7 bases, there was a span of 13 bases. This CDR3 has 14 amino acids. The V gene's germline CDR1 is SGHTA and CDR2 FQGNSA. The CDR3, as DNA: TGTGCCAGCAGCTTAGGGGCGGGGGCAGGGACCCAGTACTTC. This encodes CASSLGAGAGTQYF. Combining the CDR3 with reference TRBV7-2 and TRBJ2-5 gives the whole variable domain GAGVSQSPSNKVTEKGKDVELRCDPISGHTALYWYRQSLGQGLEFLIYFQGNSAPDKSGLPSDRFSAERTGGSVSTLTIQRTQQEDSAVYLCASSLGAGAGTQYFGPGTRLLVL.

This clonotype was recorded at least ten times. The chain carries TRBV7-9 and TRBJ2-1; 8 bases match TRBD2. The CDR3 contains 15 residues. The junction had 5 bases not matched to a gene; V was cut back by 3 bases and J by 4 bases. CDR1 and CDR2 (germline): SEHNR, FQNEAQ (reference sequence). The CDR3 bases are TGTGCCAGCAGCTTCACTAGCGGAGAGTACAATGAGCAGTTCTTC. Encoded protein: CASSFTSGEYNEQFF. The whole variable domain, remainder taken from reference TRBV7-9 and TRBJ2-1, is DTGVSQNPRHKITKRGQNVTFRCDPISEHNRLYWYRQTLGQGPEFLTYFQNEAQLEKSRLLSDRFSAERPKGSFSTLEIQRTEQGDSAMYLCASSFTSGEYNEQFFGPGTRLTVL.

This clonotype has at least ten counts. This chain uses TRBV4-3 with TRBJ2-2; D unclear. The length of the CDR3 is 16 residues. The germline gives CDR1 LGHNA, CDR2 YSLEER. V was pared by 1 base and J by 4 bases, with 13 bases between. The DNA for the CDR3 is TGCGCCAGCAGCCAAGGTCAGGATCAGACCACCGGGGAGCTGTTTTTT. Encoded protein: CASSQGQDQTTGELFF.

This clonotype was observed at least ten times. V usage is TRBV5-5 and J usage is TRBJ1-1, with unresolved D. V lost 4 bases and J 0 bases, leaving 16 bases between the germline ends. Germline CDR1 reads SGHKS; CDR2 reads YYEKEE (reference sequence). The CDR3 extends over 16 amino acids. In nucleotides, the CDR3 is TGTGCCAGCAGCGCTGCCTCTGAGGCTATGAACACTGAAGCTTTCTTT. Its translation is CASSAASEAMNTEAFF.

This clonotype was seen repeatedly, ten times or more. The chain links TRBV4-2 to TRBJ2-6; D is perhaps TRBD1 (6 bases). Germline loops: CDR1 LGHNA, CDR2 YNFKEQ. V was trimmed by 3 bases and J by 0 bases, leaving 12 bases between them. This CDR3 has 17 amino acids. The CDR3 DNA reads as TGTGCCAGCAGCCACAGGGGACCAGCCTCTGGGGCCAACGTCCTGACTTTC. Its protein product is CASSHRGPASGANVLTF.

This clonotype was picked up many times. One end of the junction is discordant with germline, which a read error may explain. The V gene is TRBV4-3, the J gene TRBJ1-2, with 7 nucleotides matching TRBD1. Germline loops: CDR1 LGHNA, CDR2 YSLEER. The CDR3 sequence is 15 residues long. The CDR3 region has the DNA TGCGCCAGCATCCAAGACAGGCAGGGGGGTGTAGGCTACACCTTC. Protein: CASIQDRQGGVGYTF.

The rearrangement links TRBV4-3 to TRBJ1-2; D gene uncertain. CDR3 length: 12 amino acids. Germline values: CDR1 LGHNA, CDR2 YSLEER. Trimming took 1 base from V and 7 from J, leaving 7 bases between them. CDR3 coding DNA: TGCGCCAGCAGCCAAGGGGTTGGTGGCTACACCTTC. Amino acids: CASSQGVGGYTF.

This CDR3 reads CASSSGTLKMEQYF. Here the CDR3 DNA reads TGTGCCAGCAGCTCCGGGACCTTGAAAATGGAGCAGTACTTC. The chain joins TRBV7-2 to TRBJ2-7; D may be TRBD1 or TRBD2 (5 bases each). Germline CDR1 and CDR2: SGHTA and FQGNSA. V lost 4 bases and J 7 bases, leaving 17 bases between the germline ends. The CDR3 is 14 residues long.

Ten or more counts support this clonotype. The genes are TRBV5-1 and TRBJ2-3; possible D gene TRBD2, 6 bases. The V gene lost 4 bases and the J gene lost 2 bases, with 17 bases spanning the gap. Germline V gene lookup returns CDR1 SGHRS and CDR2 YFSETQ. This CDR3 comprises 16 residues. CDR3 DNA sequence: TGCGCCAGCAGCCCGCCGGGACTCCCTTTCACAGATACGCAGTATTTT. It is translated as CASSPPGLPFTDTQYF.

This clonotype was observed many times. This chain's CDR3 is CASSFGGPGNTIYF. The CDR3 DNA reads TGTGCCAGCAGCTTTGGGGGGCCTGGAAACACCATATATTTT. The chain joins TRBV7-8 to TRBJ1-3, with D perhaps TRBD1 (6 bases). The CDR3 contains 14 residues. From germline, CDR1 is SGHVS and CDR2 FQNEAQ. V shed 3 bases and J shed 2 bases, with 8 bases lying between them. Full variable domain (rest looked up from reference TRBV7-8 and TRBJ1-3): GAGVSQSPRYKVAKRGQDVALRCDPISGHVSLFWYQQALGQGPEFLTYFQNEAQLDKSGLPSDRFFAERPEGSVSTLKIQRTQQEDSAVYLCASSFGGPGNTIYFGEGSWLTVV.

Ten or more counts support this clonotype. This chain joins TRBV5-6 and TRBJ2-3; D is possibly TRBD1 (6 bases). Looked up from germline, CDR1 is SGHDT and CDR2 is YYEEEE. The CDR3 has 13 residues. The V and J ends lost 1 base and 4 bases respectively, with 7 bases between them. CDR3 DNA sequence: TGTGCCAGCAGCTTGAAGGGGGCAGATACGCAGTATTTT. Translation gives CASSLKGADTQYF. Combining the CDR3 with reference TRBV5-6 and TRBJ2-3 gives the whole variable domain DAGVTQSPTHLIKTRGQQVTLRCSPKSGHDTVSWYQQALGQGPQFIFQYYEEEERQRGNFPDRFSGHQFPNYSSELNVNALLLGDSALYLCASSLKGADTQYFGPGTRLTVL.

This clonotype was observed at least ten times. This chain links TRBV29-1 with TRBJ2-1, with TRBD2 matching 10 bases. This CDR3 is 12 amino acids long. In germline, CDR1 is SQVTM, CDR2 ANQGSEA. Trimming removed 5 bases from V and 10 bases from J; junction bases left unmatched: 5. Here the CDR3 DNA reads TGCAGCGTTAATCTAGCGGGAGTGGAGCAGTTCTTC. Translation: CSVNLAGVEQFF.